The 11 T cell receptor beta chains in this list originate from one sample, sequenced in a study of CD8+CD57+ T cells in acquired aplastic anemia. CDR3 and TCR beta VDJ profiling relied on genomic DNA as the template. TCRdb passed the reads through MiXCR, listing each CDR3 protein once. The table shows some 140,000 distinct CDR3 sequences, with roughly 54% occurring only once. Patients sequenced had flow cytometry evidence of CD8+CD57+ cell expansion. Sequenced material: sorted CD4+, CD8+, or CD8+CD57+ T cells (not recorded which) from PBMCs. Every receptor here comes from a human donor with aplastic anemia.

This clonotype was counted ten times or more. The chain uses TRBV6-1 and TRBJ2-7, with D possibly matching TRBD2 (5 bases). Germline V gene data show CDR1 as MNHNS and CDR2 as SASEGT. The germline V and J ends were trimmed by 1 base and 3 bases, with 7 bases remaining between them. This CDR3 comprises 13 residues. CDR3 amino acids: CASSEGTYYEQYF. The CDR3 DNA follows: TGTGCCAGCAGTGAAGGGACTTACTACGAGCAGTACTTC.

This clonotype was seen many times. This rearrangement joins TRBV6-1 to TRBJ1-1, with 10 bases fitting TRBD1. CDR1 is MNHNS and CDR2 is SASEGT in the germline V gene. V gave up 4 bases and J gave up 7 bases; unmatched junction bases: 6. The length of the CDR3 is 14 residues. The CDR3 DNA reads as TGTGCCAGCAGTGCATCCGGGACAGGGGTTGAAGCTTTCTTT. Residues: CASSASGTGVEAFF.

This clonotype was seen only a few times. V and J are TRBV29-1 and TRBJ1-1; 7 bases line up with TRBD1. V was pared by 4 bases and J by 8 bases, with 7 bases of the junction left unmatched. The CDR3 sequence is 12 residues long. CDR1 and CDR2 (germline): SQVTM, ANQGSEA. The CDR3 loop reads CSVARQGAEAFF. The DNA for the CDR3 is TGCAGCGTTGCAAGACAGGGAGCAGAAGCTTTCTTT.

This clonotype was detected ten times or more. The chain is built from TRBV19 and TRBJ1-1; unclear D gene. The length of the CDR3 is 14 residues. V lost 3 bases, J lost 5 bases, and 13 bases lay in between. Germline assignment: CDR1 LNHDA and CDR2 SQIVND (reference sequence). The CDR3 loop is CASSMREIRTEAFF. DNA for the CDR3: TGTGCCAGTAGTATGCGTGAGATTCGGACTGAAGCTTTCTTT.

For this clonotype: The junction does not match germline at one end; this may be a read error. J is TRBJ2-2 and V is TRBV20-1; TRBD2 agrees at 13 bases. CDR1 is DFQATT, CDR2 SNEGSKA, per germline (reference sequence). CDR3 length equals 16 residues. CDR3 sequence reads: CSARELAGGDTGELFF. The CDR3 DNA follows: TGCAGTGCTAGAGAACTAGCGGGAGGGGACACTGGGGAGCTGTTTTTT.

V is TRBV7-8 and J is TRBJ1-1; D unresolved. The germline gives CDR1 SGHVS, CDR2 FQNEAQ. V shed 2 bases and J shed 7 bases, with 8 bases lying between them. The CDR3 is made up of 12 amino acids. The CDR3, as DNA: TGTGCCAGCAGCTTACGGGAGCGTGAAGCTTTCTTT. Protein product: CASSLREREAFF.

The gene calls are TRBV19 and TRBJ2-3; D ambiguous. CDR1 and CDR2 (germline): LNHDA, SQIVND (reference sequence). The V gene lost 6 bases and the J gene lost 1 base, with 8 bases spanning the gap. This CDR3 is built from 13 residues. The chain's CDR3 is CASRGQGTDTQYF. For the CDR3, the DNA is TGTGCCAGTAGAGGGCAAGGCACAGATACGCAGTATTTT. Combining the CDR3 with reference TRBV19 and TRBJ2-3 gives the whole variable domain DGGITQSPKYLFRKEGQNVTLSCEQNLNHDAMYWYRQDPGQGLRLIYYSQIVNDFQKGDIAEGYSVSREKKESFPLTVTSAQKNPTAFYLCASRGQGTDTQYFGPGTRLTVL.

This clonotype has a handful of counts. The chain uses TRBV7-3 and TRBJ2-7; D is unclear. This CDR3 comprises 14 residues. V shed 2 bases and J shed 2 bases, with 10 bases lying between them. Germline CDR1 reads SGHTA; CDR2 reads FQGTGA. CDR3 bases: TGTGCCAGCAGCTTATCTCCCGGAACCTACGAGCAGTACTTC. Translating it yields CASSLSPGTYEQYF.

V gene TRBV18 combines with J gene TRBJ2-2, with TRBD1 as a possible D gene (5 bases). The V end lost 4 bases, the J end lost 2 bases, and 14 bases lay between the germline ends. This CDR3 has 16 residues. Germline V gene data show CDR1 as KGHSH and CDR2 as LQKENI. CDR3 residues: CASSLTTELNTGELFF. The CDR3 DNA follows: TGTGCCAGCTCACTAACGACAGAGTTAAACACCGGGGAGCTGTTTTTT. Full variable domain (outside the CDR3, taken from reference TRBV18 and TRBJ2-2): NAGVMQNPRHLVRRRGQEARLRCSPMKGHSHVYWYRQLPEEGLKFMVYLQKENIIDESGMPKERFSAEFPKEGPSILRIQQVVRGDSAAYFCASSLTTELNTGELFFGEGSRLTVL.

This clonotype was recorded at least ten times. The chain employs TRBV6-5 and TRBJ2-2; D unclear. V was shortened by 5 bases and J by 9 bases, with 10 bases between the two germline ends. CDR3 length: 12 amino acids. Germline loops: CDR1 MNHEY, CDR2 SVGAGI. In DNA, the CDR3 is TGTGCCAGCAGTCCCTCGAACCGGGAGCTGTTTTTT. Translation gives CASSPSNRELFF.

The CDR3 sequence is CSARRQGAFGSPLHF. The CDR3 DNA is TGCAGTGCTAGGAGGCAGGGGGCGTTTGGTTCACCCCTCCACTTT. This chain joins TRBV20-1 and TRBJ1-6; 8 bases are shared with TRBD1. Trimming cost V 3 bases and J 9 bases; bases outside gene matches: 10. Germline CDR1 reads DFQATT; CDR2 reads SNEGSKA (reference sequence). The length of the CDR3 is 15 residues.